This TCR beta chain was recovered during a study of T cells expressing NK-cell markers. Study at large: CD3+CD56+NKG2C+, CD3+CD56+NKG2C- and CD3+CD56-NKG2C+ T cells, once sorted, supplied the TCR beta repertoires. Seven sequenced donors out of eight were HCMV-seropositive, one seronegative. Whole-study results and caveats: HCMV specificity was not established for the expanded NKG2C+ T cell clones.

In generating TCR beta cDNA, 5'RACE template switching with UMIs was used. TCRdb reanalyzed the 5' RACE reads and collapses them to one entry per CDR3 protein, without DNA. The clone table shows 440,000 or so distinct CDR3 sequences, with the ten largest holding 7.3%. The CDR3 is made up of 14 amino acids. Germline values: CDR1 LNHDA, CDR2 SQIVND (reference sequence). On this clonotype itself: Its antigen is not known.

Sequencing was done on a sample of blood T cells: a sorted CD56 or NKG2C T cell subset, CD4+ or CD8+ T cells, or bulk PBMC T cells (not recorded which). This TCR was sampled from a woman between 18 and 70 years old in good health. This chain links TRBV19 with TRBJ2-1; TCRdb proposes TRBD1, but this gene call is untestable without DNA. CDR3 protein: CASRFRDTNNEQFF.